A single T cell receptor (beta chain) is shown here with its context. As yet, its antigen is unknown. The same CDR3 can be traced to other DNA sequences in this sample. The data stem from a study of cytomegalovirus exposure and HLA in healthy donors. Study outcomes and limitations: In the 100 to 150 validation repertoires, about 94% of cluster scores exceeded 0, per a later analysis. Confirmation in vitro established that a few CMV-associated chains were specific for CMV antigens.

The donors belonged to the approximately 120-subject validation cohort, separate from the roughly 650-subject first cohort. Some clones are missing from TCRdb's copy, which holds only in-frame ones; the method was immunoSEQ multiplex PCR. Of 200,000 to 300,000 clones in the sample, around 90% were seen once. Germline values: CDR1 MNHEY, CDR2 SVGAGI. The CDR3 is 15 residues long. Trimming removed 3 bases from V and 1 base from J, with 11 bases in between. This chain joins TRBV6-5 and TRBJ2-3; tentative D call: TRBD2 (6 bases). This sequence originates from a woman aged 25 to 39 in good health and CMV-seronegative. The sample consisted of PBMCs. CDR3 DNA: TGTGCCAGCAGTTATAGCGGAACTGGCACAGATACGCAGTATTTT. It specifies CASSYSGTGTDTQYF.